This entry concerns a single TCR beta chain. The antigen is unknown. The sample originates from a study of T cells in Graves' hyperthyroidism and ophthalmopathy. Study in general: Any treatment followed the collection of peripheral blood at initial diagnosis. Findings and caveats of the study: Appearing also in blood were most of the thyroid clonotypes expanded above 0.001.

It was RNA transcripts that yielded the amplified TCR beta CDR3 regions. The primer set for the first-round RT-PCR of the TCR CDR3 was HTBI. One entry per CDR3 protein results from TCRdb running MiXCR on the multiplex PCR reads. The profile shows roughly 200,000 distinct CDR3 sequences, approximately 20% of them singletons. Clinical symptoms, serum thyroxine and TRAb, thyroid ultrasound and orbital computed tomography were used for the diagnoses. It was around 10 ml of fresh peripheral blood that supplied the PBMCs. CDR3 size: 14 residues. Per the germline V gene, CDR1 is MNHEY and CDR2 is SVGEGT. V lost 5 bases, J lost 4 bases, and 12 bases lay in between.

The origin of this receptor is a man between 40 and 49 years old with Graves' hyperthyroidism. The specimen sequenced was blood. This chain joins TRBV6-2 or TRBV6-3 and TRBJ2-1; no clear D gene. CDR3 in amino acids: CASSVEDQYNEQFF. The CDR3 coding sequence is TGTGCCAGCAGTGTCGAGGATCAATACAATGAGCAGTTCTTC.